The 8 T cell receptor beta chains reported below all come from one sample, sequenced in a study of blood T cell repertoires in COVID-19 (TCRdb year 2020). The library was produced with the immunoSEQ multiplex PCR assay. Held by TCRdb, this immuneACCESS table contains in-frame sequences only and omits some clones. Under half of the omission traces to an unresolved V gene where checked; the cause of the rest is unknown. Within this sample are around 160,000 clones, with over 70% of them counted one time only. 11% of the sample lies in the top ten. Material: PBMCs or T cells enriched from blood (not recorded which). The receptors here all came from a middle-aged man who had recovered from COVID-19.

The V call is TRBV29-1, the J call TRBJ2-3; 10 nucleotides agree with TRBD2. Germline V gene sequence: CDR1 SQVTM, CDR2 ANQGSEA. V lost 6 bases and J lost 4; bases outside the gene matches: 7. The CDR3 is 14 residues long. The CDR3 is CSVGLAANSDTQYF. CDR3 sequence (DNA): TGCAGCGTCGGACTAGCGGCGAATTCAGATACGCAGTATTTT.

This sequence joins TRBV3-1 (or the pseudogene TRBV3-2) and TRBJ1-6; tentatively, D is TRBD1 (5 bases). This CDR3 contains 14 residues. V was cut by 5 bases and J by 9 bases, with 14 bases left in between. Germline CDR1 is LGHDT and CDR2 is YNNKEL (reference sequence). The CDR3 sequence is CASSSTGFGSPLHF. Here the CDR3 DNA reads TGTGCCAGCAGCTCTACAGGTTTCGGTTCACCCCTCCACTTT.

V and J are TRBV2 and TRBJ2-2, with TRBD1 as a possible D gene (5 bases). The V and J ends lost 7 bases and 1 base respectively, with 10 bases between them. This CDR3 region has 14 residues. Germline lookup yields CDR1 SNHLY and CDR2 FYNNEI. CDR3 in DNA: TGTGCCAGCACGAGACAGCTGAACACCGGGGAGCTGTTTTTT. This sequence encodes CASTRQLNTGELFF.

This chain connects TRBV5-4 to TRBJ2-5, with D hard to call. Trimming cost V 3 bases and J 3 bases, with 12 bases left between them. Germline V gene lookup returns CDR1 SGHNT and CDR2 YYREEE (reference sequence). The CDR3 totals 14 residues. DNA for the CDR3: TGTGCCAGCAGCTCTGTGTCAGGCGAAGAGACCCAGTACTTC. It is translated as CASSSVSGEETQYF.

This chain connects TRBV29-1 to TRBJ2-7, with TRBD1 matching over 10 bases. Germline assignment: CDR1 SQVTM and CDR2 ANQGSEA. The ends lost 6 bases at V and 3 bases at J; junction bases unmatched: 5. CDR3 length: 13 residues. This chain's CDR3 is CSVTGTGDYEQYF. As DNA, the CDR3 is TGCAGCGTCACCGGGACAGGGGACTACGAGCAGTACTTC.

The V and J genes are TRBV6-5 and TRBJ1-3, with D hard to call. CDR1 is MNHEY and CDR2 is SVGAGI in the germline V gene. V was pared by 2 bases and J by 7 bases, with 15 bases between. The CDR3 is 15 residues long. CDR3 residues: CASSYALGGGNTIYF. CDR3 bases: TGTGCCAGCAGTTACGCTCTGGGAGGCGGGAACACCATATATTTT.

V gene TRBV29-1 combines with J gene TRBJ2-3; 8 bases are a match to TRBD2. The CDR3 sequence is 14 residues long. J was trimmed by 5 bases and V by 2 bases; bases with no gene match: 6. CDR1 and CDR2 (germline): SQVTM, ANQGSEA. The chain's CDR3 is CSVEWAGGKDTQYF. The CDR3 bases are TGCAGCGTTGAATGGGCGGGAGGCAAAGATACGCAGTATTTT.

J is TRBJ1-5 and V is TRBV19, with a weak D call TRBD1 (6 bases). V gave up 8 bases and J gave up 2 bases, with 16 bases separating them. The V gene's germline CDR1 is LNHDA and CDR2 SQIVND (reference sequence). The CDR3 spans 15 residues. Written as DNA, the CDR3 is TGTGCCAGTCATGCGGGGGCGCGGGGCAATCAGCCCCAGCATTTT. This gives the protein CASHAGARGNQPQHF.